Below are 30 T cell receptor beta chains sequenced from a single sample in a study of blood T cell repertoires in COVID-19. Using immunoSEQ multiplex PCR, the repertoire was profiled, and TCRdb retains in-frame clones only, with some absent. The sample has 250,000 to 350,000 clones, about 89% seen once. Sequencing input: peripheral blood. Receptors originate from a woman between 50 and 59 years old who had recovered from COVID-19.

Worth noting for this clone: Other DNA sequences in this sample translate to the same CDR3. The chain employs TRBV19 and TRBJ1-2; 8 nucleotides line up with TRBD1. With V trimmed by 5 bases and J by 3 bases, 2 bases remained unmatched. Germline V CDR1 and CDR2: LNHDA, SQIVND (reference sequence). The CDR3 is 13 residues long. CDR3 sequence: CASSPTGDYGYTF. The CDR3 region has the DNA TGTGCCAGTAGTCCGACAGGGGACTATGGCTACACCTTC.

The chain has TRBV11-2 and TRBJ1-4, with D perhaps matching TRBD1 (5 bases). Trimming removed 0 bases from V and 2 bases from J, with 10 bases in between. Germline-derived CDR1 and CDR2 are SGHAT and FQNNGV. The CDR3 covers 16 residues. The CDR3 is CASSLDVGVTNEKLFF. DNA for the CDR3: TGTGCCAGCAGCTTAGATGTAGGGGTCACTAATGAAAAACTGTTTTTT.

This clone showed up just once. This rearrangement joins TRBV2 to TRBJ1-2, with 7 bases matching TRBD1. The CDR3 runs to 16 residues. The trim removed 5 bases at V and 8 bases at J, leaving 17 bases unmatched. Germline CDR1 reads SNHLY; CDR2 reads FYNNEI. As DNA, the CDR3 is TGTGCCAGCAGTCCCGTTTGGCCAGGGGGTAATTTGGGCTACACCTTC. Its protein product is CASSPVWPGGNLGYTF.

The CDR3 coding sequence is TGTGCCAGTAGTATTGGGCTATCTGGGGCCAACGTCCTGACTTTC. Its translation is CASSIGLSGANVLTF. V and J are TRBV19 and TRBJ2-6; D not certain. The V end was cut by 3 bases, the J end by 1 base, with 7 bases between. This CDR3 spans 15 amino acids. Germline V gene sequence: CDR1 LNHDA, CDR2 SQIVND (reference sequence).

The V call is TRBV9, the J call TRBJ1-2, with TRBD1 as a possible D gene (6 bases). CDR3 length: 13 residues. Germline CDR1 is SGDLS and CDR2 is YYNGEE. Between the trimmed V and J ends, which lost 4 bases and 5 bases, there was a span of 12 bases. The DNA for the CDR3 is TGTGCCAGCAGCCCGGACAGTTCTTATGGCTACACCTTC. Residues: CASSPDSSYGYTF.

V usage is TRBV6-5 and J usage is TRBJ1-2, with D unresolved. Trimming removed 7 bases from V and 0 bases from J, with 12 bases in between. Germline V lookup: CDR1 MNHEY, CDR2 SVGAGI. The CDR3 loop spans 14 amino acids. The CDR3 loop reads CASMTRNTNYGYTF. The DNA of the CDR3 is TGTGCCAGCATGACTCGAAACACTAACTATGGCTACACCTTC.

The genes are TRBV5-4 and TRBJ1-2, with a tentative D call TRBD1 (6 bases). Trimming took 0 bases from V and 8 from J, leaving 14 bases between them. The germline V gene has CDR1 SGHNT and CDR2 YYREEE (reference sequence). The CDR3 spans 14 residues. CDR3 DNA sequence: TGTGCCAGCAGCTTGGCGCCAGGGGCATGGGGCTACACCTTC. It is translated as CASSLAPGAWGYTF.

The V call is TRBV9, the J call TRBJ2-3; no clear D gene. Trimming took off 0 bases at V and 5 bases at J, with 16 bases between the two ends. The CDR3 extends over 16 amino acids. Per germline, CDR1 SGDLS and CDR2 YYNGEE. The CDR3 sequence is CASSVEARIAKDTQYF. CDR3 coding DNA: TGTGCCAGCAGCGTAGAAGCGCGGATAGCAAAAGATACGCAGTATTTT. Full variable domain (rest looked up from reference TRBV9 and TRBJ2-3): DSGVTQTPKHLITATGQRVTLRCSPRSGDLSVYWYQQSLDQGLQFLIQYYNGEERAKGNILERFSAQQFPDLHSELNLSSLELGDSALYFCASSVEARIAKDTQYFGPGTRLTVL.

The chain uses TRBV3-1 (or the pseudogene TRBV3-2) and TRBJ2-5, with D possibly TRBD2 on 6 matching bases. Trimming removed 4 bases from V and 4 bases from J, with 16 bases in between. The germline V gene encodes CDR1 LGHDT and CDR2 YNNKEL (reference sequence). CDR3 length: 15 amino acids. CDR3 DNA sequence: TGTGCCAGCAGCCTCTACGGGACTCCCGGAGAGACCCAGTACTTC. This translates into CASSLYGTPGETQYF.

This chain uses TRBV27 with TRBJ1-3; maybe TRBD1 (5 bases). Germline CDR1 reads MNHEY; CDR2 reads SMNVEV (reference sequence). The V gene lost 7 bases and the J gene lost 0 bases, with 10 bases spanning the gap. This CDR3 has 14 amino acids. The CDR3 is CASKRQSSGNTIYF. CDR3 bases: TGTGCCAGCAAGCGACAGTCCTCTGGAAACACCATATATTTT.

The CDR3 DNA reads TGCGCCAGCAGCCAAGATGGGGAGTTGGGCTACGAGCAGTACTTC. Its translation: CASSQDGELGYEQYF. The chain is built from TRBV4-3 and TRBJ2-7, with a possible D match to TRBD2 (5 bases). Germline CDR1 reads LGHNA; CDR2 reads YSLEER. Trimming took 0 bases from V and 3 from J, leaving 12 bases between them. The length of the CDR3 is 15 residues.

The chain links TRBV19 to TRBJ2-1; perhaps TRBD1 as D (6 bases). Trimming removed 6 bases at V and 5 bases at J, with 17 bases between. The CDR3 spans 15 residues. Germline CDR1 reads LNHDA; CDR2 reads SQIVND (reference sequence). CDR3 sequence (DNA): TGTGCCAGTAGGAGAACCGGGACACCCAACAATGAGCAGTTCTTC. Translated: CASRRTGTPNNEQFF.

The chain has TRBV27 and TRBJ1-3; 7 positions match TRBD1. CDR3 length: 18 residues. The junction had 14 bases not matched to a gene; V was cut back by 6 bases and J by 0 bases. Germline V gene lookup returns CDR1 MNHEY and CDR2 SMNVEV (reference sequence). CDR3 DNA: TGTGCCAGCAGCCGACCCTCCGGGACAGACTTCTCTGGAAACACCATATATTTT. Translation: CASSRPSGTDFSGNTIYF.

CDR3: CASRERSAPLHF. The DNA of the CDR3 is TGTGCCAGCAGGGAGCGGTCCGCCCCCCTCCACTTT. V is TRBV6-5 and J is TRBJ1-6; no reliable D call. The CDR3 spans 12 residues. In germline, CDR1 is MNHEY, CDR2 SVGAGI. V was shortened by 6 bases and J by 13 bases, with 13 bases between the two germline ends.

The gene calls are TRBV30 and TRBJ1-2; D not certain. Germline V CDR1 and CDR2: GTSNPN, SVGIG (reference sequence). The CDR3 has 13 amino acids. Trimming pared 2 bases from V and 4 bases from J, leaving 11 bases between. The DNA of the CDR3 is TGTGCCTGGAGTTACGGGATTAGCTATGGCTACACCTTC. As protein: CAWSYGISYGYTF.

The rearrangement joins TRBV11-2 to TRBJ2-7, with 15 bases identical to TRBD2. Germline values: CDR1 SGHAT, CDR2 FQNNGV. The CDR3 is made up of 14 amino acids. V was clipped by 11 bases and J by 6 bases; unmatched bases: 8. For the CDR3, the DNA is TGTGCCTCGGGGACTAGCGGGGGGTTTAGCGAGCAGTACTTC. Translating gives CASGTSGGFSEQYF.

The J gene is TRBJ1-3, the V gene TRBV9; D is unclear. The CDR3 loop spans 14 amino acids. Per germline, CDR1 SGDLS and CDR2 YYNGEE. Trimming removed 2 bases from V and 1 base from J, with 7 bases in between. The CDR3 reads CASSVTSSGNTIYF. DNA of the CDR3: TGTGCCAGCAGCGTCACTAGTTCTGGAAACACCATATATTTT.

The rearrangement joins TRBV15 to TRBJ1-1; weak D call: TRBD1 (5 bases). Germline V gene data show CDR1 as LNHNV and CDR2 as YYDKDF (reference sequence). V lost 2 bases and J 1 base, leaving 11 bases between the germline ends. CDR3 size: 15 residues. CDR3 DNA: TGTGCCACCAGCAGATTCCGTCAGGGGAACACTGAAGCTTTCTTT. It translates to CATSRFRQGNTEAFF.

This CDR3 is CASSQGGGVVYEQFF. Here the CDR3 DNA reads TGTGCCAGCAGCCAAGGTGGAGGGGTTGTTTATGAGCAGTTCTTC. The chain combines TRBV3-1 (or the pseudogene TRBV3-2) with TRBJ2-1, with D maybe TRBD2 (6 bases). With 1 base removed from V and 8 bases from J, the gap between germline ends came to 15 bases. The CDR3 consists of 15 residues. Germline V gene sequence: CDR1 LGHDT, CDR2 YNNKEL (reference sequence).

The chain couples TRBV3-1 (or the pseudogene TRBV3-2) to TRBJ1-3; weak D call: TRBD1 (5 bases). Germline CDR1 and CDR2: LGHDT and YNNKEL (reference sequence). V was trimmed by 2 bases and J by 0 bases, leaving 11 bases between them. The CDR3 is 16 residues long. CDR3 amino acids: CASSQQGFLSGNTIYF. The CDR3 region has the DNA TGTGCCAGCAGCCAACAGGGTTTCCTCTCTGGAAACACCATATATTTT.

The chain joins TRBV30 to TRBJ2-3, with 10 bases lining up with TRBD1. This CDR3 has 15 residues. Germline CDR1 GTSNPN, CDR2 SVGIG (reference sequence). Losses at the gene ends were 1 base for V and 1 base for J; bases not matched to a gene: 2. The CDR3 coding sequence is TGTGCCTGGAGTGGACAGGGGGCCGGCACAGATACGCAGTATTTT. Amino acids: CAWSGQGAGTDTQYF.

This rearrangement joins TRBV4-3 to TRBJ1-2; D is unclear. The V and J ends lost 0 bases and 6 bases respectively, with 14 bases between them. The CDR3 is 15 amino acids. Germline CDR1 LGHNA, CDR2 YSLEER. The CDR3: CASSQDHPRVNGYTF. The CDR3, as DNA: TGCGCCAGCAGCCAAGATCATCCCCGGGTGAATGGCTACACCTTC.

The chain uses TRBV29-1 and TRBJ2-5, with 10 nucleotides matching TRBD2. Germline assignment: CDR1 SQVTM and CDR2 ANQGSEA. The V gene end was trimmed by 3 bases and the J gene end by 2 bases; junction bases not matched to a gene: 6. The CDR3 sequence is 15 residues long. CDR3 nucleotides: TGCAGCGTTGAGTCTAGCGGGAGTCGACAAGAGACCCAGTACTTC. Protein: CSVESSGSRQETQYF.

V is TRBV4-1 and J is TRBJ2-7; 7 bases align to TRBD1. The CDR3 has 14 amino acids. The germline gives CDR1 MGHRA, CDR2 YSYEKL. V lost 4 bases to trimming and J lost 4 bases; unmatched junction nucleotides: 7. This CDR3 is CASSLRDSLYEQYF. CDR3 coding DNA: TGCGCCAGCAGCCTCCGGGACAGTCTATACGAGCAGTACTTC.

The V call is TRBV4-1, the J call TRBJ2-1; 12 bases align to TRBD1. The CDR3 length is 14 residues. The V segment lost 6 bases and the J segment 10 bases; nucleotides outside the gene matches: 7. Germline V CDR1 and CDR2: MGHRA, YSYEKL. For the CDR3, the DNA is TGCGCCAGCAGGCCGGGACAGGGGGCCGGGGAGCAGTTCTTC. It codes for CASRPGQGAGEQFF.

The chain is built from TRBV4-3 and TRBJ1-1; D gene unclear. This CDR3 contains 14 residues. From germline, CDR1 is LGHNA and CDR2 YSLEER. Between the trimmed V and J ends, which lost 1 base and 0 bases, there was a span of 6 bases. CDR3 DNA sequence: TGCGCCAGCAGCCAAGCACAGATGAACACTGAAGCTTTCTTT. This gives the protein CASSQAQMNTEAFF.

The chain is built from TRBV11-2 and TRBJ1-2; the D is unclear. Trimming shortened V by 6 bases and J by 5 bases, and 13 bases separated the two germline ends. The CDR3 spans 13 residues. Germline values: CDR1 SGHAT, CDR2 FQNNGV. The CDR3 DNA is TGTGCCAGCAGGCATACAGTGTTTTATGGCTACACCTTC. Protein product: CASRHTVFYGYTF.

The chain employs TRBV18 and TRBJ1-3; D gene ambiguous. From germline, CDR1 is KGHSH and CDR2 LQKENI. This CDR3 is 16 amino acids long. Trimming shortened V by 5 bases and J by 2 bases, and 16 bases separated the two germline ends. The CDR3 is CASSFRSTEAGNTIYF. In DNA, the CDR3 is TGTGCCAGCTCATTCAGGTCAACAGAAGCTGGAAACACCATATATTTT.

The chain combines TRBV5-4 with TRBJ1-3; D ambiguous. Germline CDR1 reads SGHNT; CDR2 reads YYREEE (reference sequence). V lost 4 bases and J 2 bases, leaving 7 bases between the germline ends. The CDR3 consists of 13 residues. Here the CDR3 reads CASSEGTGNTIYF. The CDR3 DNA reads TGTGCCAGCAGCGAGGGTACTGGAAACACCATATATTTT.

This rearrangement joins TRBV6-6 to TRBJ1-1; TRBD1 agrees at 10 bases. The CDR3 has 16 residues. J lost 1 base, V lost 8 bases, and 10 bases had no gene match. Germline CDR1 MNHNY, CDR2 SVGAGI (reference sequence). CDR3 protein: CASCRDRGCPNTEAFF. CDR3 bases: TGTGCCAGCTGTCGGGACAGGGGTTGCCCGAACACTGAAGCTTTCTTT.